This T cell receptor (beta chain) emerged from a study of T-cell memory formation after mild COVID-19. Study-wide findings and caveats: From day 15 to 85, contracting clones were balanced between CD4 and CD8, whereas later expanders leaned toward CD4+.

Per the germline V gene, CDR1 is SGHTA and CDR2 is FQGNSA. The CDR3 has 14 amino acids. J lost 4 bases, V lost 6 bases, and 7 bases had no gene match. One entry per CDR3 protein, called by TCRdb with MiXCR from the 5' RACE reads. The data show about 50,000 distinct CDR3 sequences, approximately 7% seen once. This clonotype was seen many times. Antigen unknown. The V call is TRBV7-2, the J call TRBJ2-7; 9 bases align to TRBD1. Sample: PBMCs or a T cell subset sorted from them (not recorded which). The TCR originated in a young man who had mild COVID-19 (a few samples of this study predate the infection). Cell type and time point are not known. CDR3 bases: TGTGCCAGCAGTCCGGACAGGGGCAAATACGAGCAGTACTTC. Amino acids: CASSPDRGKYEQYF. The whole variable domain, remainder taken from reference TRBV7-2 and TRBJ2-7, is GAGVSQSPSNKVTEKGKDVELRCDPISGHTALYWYRQSLGQGLEFLIYFQGNSAPDKSGLPSDRFSAERTGGSVSTLTIQRTQQEDSAVYLCASSPDRGKYEQYFGPGTRLTVT.